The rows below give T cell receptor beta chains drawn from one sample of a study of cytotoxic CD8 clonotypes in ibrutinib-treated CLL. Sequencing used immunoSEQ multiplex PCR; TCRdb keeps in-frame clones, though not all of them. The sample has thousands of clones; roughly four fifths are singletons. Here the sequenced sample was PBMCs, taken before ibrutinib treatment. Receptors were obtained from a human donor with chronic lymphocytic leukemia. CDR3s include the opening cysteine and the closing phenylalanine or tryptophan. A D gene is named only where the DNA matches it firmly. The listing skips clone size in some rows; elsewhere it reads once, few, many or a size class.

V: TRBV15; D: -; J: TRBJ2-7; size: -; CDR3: CATSSAGGGSYEQYF; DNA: TGTGCCACCAGCAGTGCCGGGGGTGGGTCCTACGAGCAGTACTTC
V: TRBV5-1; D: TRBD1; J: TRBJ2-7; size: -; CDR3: CASSWTGSNSYEQYF; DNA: TGCGCCAGCAGCTGGACAGGGTCAAACTCCTACGAGCAGTACTTC
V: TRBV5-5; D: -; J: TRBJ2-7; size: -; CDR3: CASSLGGPYEQYF; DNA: TGTGCCAGCAGCTTAGGCGGCCCCTACGAGCAGTACTTC
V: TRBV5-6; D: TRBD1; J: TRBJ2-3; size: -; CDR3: CASSSGATGGVITDTQYF; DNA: TGTGCCAGCAGCTCAGGGGCGACAGGGGGCGTAATCACAGATACGCAGTATTTT
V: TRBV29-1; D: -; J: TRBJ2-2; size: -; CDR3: CSARGGTGELFF; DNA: TGCAGCGCACGTGGGGGCACCGGGGAGCTGTTTTTT
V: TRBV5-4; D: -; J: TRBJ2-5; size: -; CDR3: CASSLGQGSGETQYF; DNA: TGTGCCAGCAGCTTAGGTCAGGGCTCGGGGGAGACCCAGTACTTC
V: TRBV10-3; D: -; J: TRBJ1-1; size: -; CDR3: CAISESLGNTEAFF; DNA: TGTGCCATCAGTGAGTCGTTGGGAAACACTGAAGCTTTCTTT
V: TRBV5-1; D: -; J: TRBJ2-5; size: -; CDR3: CASSLEQETQYF; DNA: TGCGCCAGCAGCTTGGAGCAAGAGACCCAGTACTTC
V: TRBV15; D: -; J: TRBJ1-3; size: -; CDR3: CATSRDPQGWSGNTIYF; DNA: TGTGCCACCAGCAGAGATCCCCAGGGATGGTCTGGAAACACCATATATTTT
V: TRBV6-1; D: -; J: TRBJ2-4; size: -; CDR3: CASSEVSGKDIQYF; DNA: TGTGCCAGCAGTGAAGTTTCTGGGAAGGACATTCAGTACTTC
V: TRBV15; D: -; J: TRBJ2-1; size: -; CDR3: CATRGPYNEQFF; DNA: TGTGCCACCCGGGGCCCCTACAATGAGCAGTTCTTC
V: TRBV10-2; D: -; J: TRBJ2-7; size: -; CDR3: CASSGFRGRREQYF; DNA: TGCGCCAGCAGTGGTTTCCGGGGGAGGAGAGAGCAGTACTTC
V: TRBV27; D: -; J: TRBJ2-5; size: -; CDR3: CASSLFAEETQYF; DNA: TGTGCCAGCAGTTTATTTGCCGAAGAGACCCAGTACTTC
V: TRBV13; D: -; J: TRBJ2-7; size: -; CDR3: CASSLSNGGDFGEQYF; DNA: TGTGCCAGCAGCTTATCCAACGGCGGGGACTTCGGGGAGCAGTACTTC
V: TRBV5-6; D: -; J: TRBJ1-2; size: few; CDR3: CASSRPGPGPNYGYTF; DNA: TGTGCCAGCAGCCGGCCGGGGCCGGGGCCTAACTATGGCTACACCTTC
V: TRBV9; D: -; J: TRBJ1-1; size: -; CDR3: CASSLGDSNTEAFF; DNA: TGTGCCAGCAGCCTTGGGGACTCGAACACTGAAGCTTTCTTT
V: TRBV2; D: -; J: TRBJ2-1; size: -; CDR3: CASSSQRRNEQFF; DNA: TGTGCCAGCAGCTCACAGCGCCGGAATGAGCAGTTCTTC
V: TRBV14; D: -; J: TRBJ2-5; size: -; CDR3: CASSQVISPVQETQYF; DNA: TGTGCCAGCAGCCAAGTTATCAGCCCTGTCCAAGAGACCCAGTACTTC
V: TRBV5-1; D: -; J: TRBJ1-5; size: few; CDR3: CAAGKGQQHF; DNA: TGCGCCGCCGGGAAGGGACAACAGCATTTT
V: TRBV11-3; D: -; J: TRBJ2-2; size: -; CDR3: CASGGARTGELFF; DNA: TGTGCCAGCGGGGGGGCACGCACCGGGGAGCTGTTTTTT
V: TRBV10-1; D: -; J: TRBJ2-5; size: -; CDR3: CASGYGGAETQYF; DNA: TGCGCCAGCGGCTACGGGGGCGCGGAGACCCAGTACTTC
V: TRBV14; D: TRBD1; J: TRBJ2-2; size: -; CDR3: CASSRPGTGGELFF; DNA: TGTGCCAGCAGCCGTCCCGGGACAGGCGGGGAGCTGTTTTTT
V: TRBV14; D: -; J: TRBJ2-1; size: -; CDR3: CASSGLGAREQFF; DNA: TGTGCCAGCAGCGGTTTAGGAGCGCGCGAGCAGTTCTTC
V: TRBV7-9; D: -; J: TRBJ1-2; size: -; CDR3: CASSLSGQDPYGYTF; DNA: TGTGCCAGCAGCTTATCCGGGCAGGACCCCTATGGCTACACCTTC
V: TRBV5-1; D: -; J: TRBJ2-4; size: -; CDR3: CASSPDPGLNIQYF; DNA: TGCGCCAGCAGTCCCGACCCAGGACTGAACATTCAGTACTTC
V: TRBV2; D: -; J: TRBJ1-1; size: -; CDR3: CASSLSRGDTEAFF; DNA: TGTGCCAGCAGTCTGTCTAGGGGGGATACTGAAGCTTTCTTT
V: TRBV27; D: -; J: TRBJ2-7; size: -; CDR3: CASSLSPGAVYEQYF; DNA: TGTGCCAGCAGTTTATCTCCAGGGGCGGTCTACGAGCAGTACTTC
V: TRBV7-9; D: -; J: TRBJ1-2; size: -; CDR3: CASSLDAGGYTF; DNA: TGTGCCAGCAGCTTAGATGCGGGCGGCTACACCTTC
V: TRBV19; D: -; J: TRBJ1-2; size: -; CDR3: CASARQPAGGYTF; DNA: TGTGCCAGTGCCAGACAGCCCGCTGGAGGCTACACCTTC
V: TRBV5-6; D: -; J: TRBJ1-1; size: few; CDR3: CASSLVVWVNTEAFF; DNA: TGTGCCAGCAGCTTGGTTGTTTGGGTGAACACTGAAGCTTTCTTT
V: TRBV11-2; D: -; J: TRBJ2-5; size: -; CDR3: CASSFSAETQYF; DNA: TGTGCCAGCAGCTTTTCGGCAGAGACCCAGTACTTC
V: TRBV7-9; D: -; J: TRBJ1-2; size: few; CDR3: CASSLEYNGYTF; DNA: TGTGCCAGCAGCTTAGAGTACAATGGCTACACCTTC
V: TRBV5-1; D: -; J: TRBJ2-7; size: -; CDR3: CASSLGRASQGGEQYF; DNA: TGCGCCAGCAGCTTGGGTCGGGCCTCCCAGGGGGGCGAGCAGTACTTC
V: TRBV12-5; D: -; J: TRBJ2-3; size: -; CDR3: CASGLVLATDTQYF; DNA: TGTGCTAGTGGTTTGGTACTCGCCACAGATACGCAGTATTTT
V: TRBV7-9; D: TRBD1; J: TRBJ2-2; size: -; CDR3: CASSPDAMTGHGELFF; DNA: TGTGCCAGCAGCCCAGACGCCATGACAGGGCACGGGGAGCTGTTTTTT
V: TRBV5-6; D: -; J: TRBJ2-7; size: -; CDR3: CASSFQTYEQYF; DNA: TGTGCCAGCAGCTTCCAAACCTACGAGCAGTACTTC
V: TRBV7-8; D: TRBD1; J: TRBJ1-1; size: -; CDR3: CASSRGGLRVWTEAFF; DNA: TGTGCCAGCAGCAGAGGGGGCTTGAGGGTGTGGACTGAAGCTTTCTTT
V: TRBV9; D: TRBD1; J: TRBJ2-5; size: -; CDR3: CASSPRTGPETQYF; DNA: TGTGCCAGCAGCCCCCGGACAGGTCCGGAGACCCAGTACTTC
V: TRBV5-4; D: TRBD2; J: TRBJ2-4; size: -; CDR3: CASSLGGAGVNFKNIQYF; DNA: TGTGCCAGCAGCTTGGGTGGGGCGGGGGTGAACTTCAAAAACATTCAGTACTTC
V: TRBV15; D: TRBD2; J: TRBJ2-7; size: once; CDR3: CATRLAGAESYEQYF; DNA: TGTGCCACCAGACTAGCGGGGGCCGAGTCCTACGAGCAGTACTTC
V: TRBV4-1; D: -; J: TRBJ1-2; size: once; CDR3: CASSQAPGHGYTF; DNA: TGCGCCAGCAGCCAAGCCCCCGGGCATGGCTACACCTTC
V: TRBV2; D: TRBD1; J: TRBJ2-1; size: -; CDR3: CASSQGEKQFF; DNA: TGTGCCAGCAGTCAGGGGGAGAAGCAGTTCTTC
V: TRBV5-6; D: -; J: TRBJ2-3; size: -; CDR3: CASSLDYLNTDTQYF; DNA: TGTGCCAGCAGCTTGGACTACCTTAACACAGATACGCAGTATTTT
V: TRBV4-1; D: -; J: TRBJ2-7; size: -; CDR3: CASTYSFSLGGPTEQYF; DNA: TGCGCCAGCACCTATAGTTTCTCGCTTGGGGGGCCTACGGAGCAGTACTTC
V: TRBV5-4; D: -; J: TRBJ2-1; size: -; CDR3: CASSLSEREQFF; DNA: TGTGCCAGCAGCTTGAGTGAAAGGGAGCAGTTCTTC
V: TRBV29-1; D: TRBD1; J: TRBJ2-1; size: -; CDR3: CSAQGDYNEQFF; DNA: TGCAGCGCACAGGGGGACTACAATGAGCAGTTCTTC
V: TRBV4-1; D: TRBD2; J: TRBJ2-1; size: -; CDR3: CASSFQLAGGAYNEQFF; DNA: TGCGCCAGCAGCTTCCAACTAGCGGGGGGGGCTTACAATGAGCAGTTCTTC
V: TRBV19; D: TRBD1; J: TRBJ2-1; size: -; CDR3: CASIASGTGLNEQFF; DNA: TGTGCCAGTATTGCTTCCGGGACAGGGTTAAATGAGCAGTTCTTC
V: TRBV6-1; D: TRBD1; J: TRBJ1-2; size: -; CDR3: CASSAYTGEGGYTF; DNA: TGTGCCAGCAGTGCATACACAGGGGAAGGTGGCTACACCTTC
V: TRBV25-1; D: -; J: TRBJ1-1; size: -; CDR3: CASSEQGRDTEAFF; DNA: TGTGCCAGCAGTGAACAGGGGAGGGACACTGAAGCTTTCTTT
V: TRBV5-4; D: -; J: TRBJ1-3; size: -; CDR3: CASSRGGLEGNTIYF; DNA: TGTGCCAGCAGCCGGGGGGGGCTGGAGGGAAACACCATATATTTT
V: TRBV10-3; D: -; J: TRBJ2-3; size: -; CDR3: CAISESVDSHVTDTQYF; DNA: TGTGCCATCAGTGAGTCGGTTGATAGCCACGTTACAGATACGCAGTATTTT
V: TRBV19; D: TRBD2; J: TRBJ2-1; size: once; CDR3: CASSIGIAGGPEQFF; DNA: TGTGCCAGTAGTATTGGGATAGCGGGGGGGCCCGAGCAGTTCTTC
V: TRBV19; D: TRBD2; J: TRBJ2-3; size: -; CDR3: CASSQTSGGSTDTQYF; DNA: TGTGCCAGTAGTCAGACTAGCGGGGGAAGCACAGATACGCAGTATTTT
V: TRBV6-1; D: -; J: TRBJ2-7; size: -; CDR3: CASSDGTVGGYEQYF; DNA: TGTGCCAGCAGTGACGGGACCGTGGGGGGCTACGAGCAGTACTTC